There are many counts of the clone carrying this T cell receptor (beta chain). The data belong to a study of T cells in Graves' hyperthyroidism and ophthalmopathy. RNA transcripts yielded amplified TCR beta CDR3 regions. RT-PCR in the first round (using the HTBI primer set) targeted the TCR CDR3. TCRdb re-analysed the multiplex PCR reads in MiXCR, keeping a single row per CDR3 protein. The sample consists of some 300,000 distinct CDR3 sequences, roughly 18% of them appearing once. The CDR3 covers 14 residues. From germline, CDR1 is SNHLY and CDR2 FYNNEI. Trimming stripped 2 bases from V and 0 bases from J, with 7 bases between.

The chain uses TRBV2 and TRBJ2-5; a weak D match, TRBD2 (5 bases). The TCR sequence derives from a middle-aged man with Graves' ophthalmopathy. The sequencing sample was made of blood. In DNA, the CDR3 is TGTGCCAGCAGTGAAACGGGGAACCAAGAGACCCAGTACTTC. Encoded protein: CASSETGNQETQYF.